This TCR beta chain was recovered during a study of blood T cells in healthy people across ages. A second PCR of 7 to 11 cycles used a sample-barcoded 5' primer and a J-beta primer mix. TCRdb analysed the 5' RACE reads with MiXCR anew, one entry per CDR3 protein. The sample comprises hundreds of thousands of distinct CDR3 sequences, 25% to 30% of which are singletons, and approximately 15% rests with the top ten. This CDR3 is built from 16 residues. V lost 2 bases, J lost 7 bases, and 16 bases lay in between. Germline CDR1 SGHDT, CDR2 YYEEEE. Donors each provided approximately 9.6 milliliters of peripheral blood.

The source is a woman older than 75 in good health. The chain couples TRBV5-6 to TRBJ1-6, with D possibly matching TRBD1 (6 bases). The sample taken for sequencing was blood. Here the CDR3 DNA reads TGTGCCAGCAGCTTCGGACCGGGACAAGAAAATTCACCCCTCCACTTT. It codes for CASSFGPGQENSPLHF. Variable domain in full (rest from reference TRBV5-6 and TRBJ1-6): DAGVTQSPTHLIKTRGQQVTLRCSPKSGHDTVSWYQQALGQGPQFIFQYYEEEERQRGNFPDRFSGHQFPNYSSELNVNALLLGDSALYLCASSFGPGQENSPLHFGNGTRLTVT.